The 18 T cell receptor beta chains below come from one sample, sequenced in a study of blood T cell repertoires in COVID-19. The data were produced by immunoSEQ multiplex PCR, yet TCRdb's version contains in-frame clones alone and is incomplete. The data hold over 100,000 clones, with roughly 84% observed a single time. The source material was peripheral blood. These TCRs come from a woman older than 75 with active or convalescent COVID-19.

Here the CDR3 reads CASSQRDRGSEKLFF. CDR3 coding DNA: TGTGCCAGCTCACAGCGGGACAGGGGAAGTGAAAAACTGTTTTTT. The chain joins TRBV18 to TRBJ1-4; 10 bases line up with TRBD1. The trim removed 4 bases at V and 7 bases at J, leaving 6 bases unmatched. The germline V gene has CDR1 KGHSH and CDR2 LQKENI. CDR3 size: 15 residues.

The chain has TRBV7-8 and TRBJ1-5; D not certain. CDR1 is SGHVS, CDR2 FQNEAQ, per germline. V lost 2 bases and J 3 bases, leaving 5 bases between the germline ends. CDR3 length: 13 residues. The CDR3 spells CASSLYPNQPQHF. The CDR3 nucleotides are TGTGCCAGCAGCTTATATCCCAATCAGCCCCAGCATTTT.

The chain carries TRBV4-1 and TRBJ2-7, with D maybe TRBD2 (6 bases). Trimming took off 4 bases at V and 2 bases at J, with 15 bases between the two ends. The CDR3 consists of 15 residues. Germline V gene sequence: CDR1 MGHRA, CDR2 YSYEKL. The CDR3 region is CASSPIPGVTYEQYF. The CDR3 nucleotides are TGCGCCAGCAGCCCGATCCCGGGAGTAACCTACGAGCAGTACTTC.

V gene TRBV15 combines with J gene TRBJ2-1; 8 nucleotides align to TRBD2. CDR1 and CDR2 from the germline V gene are LNHNV and YYDKDF (reference sequence). The CDR3 runs to 17 residues. Losses at the gene ends were 3 bases for V and 7 bases for J; bases not matched to a gene: 14. The CDR3, as DNA: TGTGCCACCAGCAGTCCCGTCCAAGCGGGAGTGGTGAATGAGCAGTTCTTC. It yields the protein CATSSPVQAGVVNEQFF.

The chain carries TRBV6-5 and TRBJ2-2, with D tentatively TRBD1 (5 bases). The germline gives CDR1 MNHEY, CDR2 SVGAGI. This CDR3 spans 13 amino acids. Trimming cost V 6 bases and J 5 bases, with 10 bases left between them. The CDR3 region is CASRGVYTGELFF. CDR3 nucleotide sequence: TGTGCCAGCAGAGGGGTGTATACCGGGGAGCTGTTTTTT.

The genes are TRBV5-1 and TRBJ1-3; D is possibly TRBD1 (6 bases). Between the trimmed V and J ends, which lost 1 base and 2 bases, there was a span of 10 bases. CDR1 SGHRS and CDR2 YFSETQ come from the germline V gene. This CDR3 has 15 amino acids. The CDR3 here is CASSLWGGTGNTIYF. CDR3 bases: TGCGCCAGCAGCTTGTGGGGGGGCACTGGAAACACCATATATTTT.

The chain employs TRBV9 and TRBJ2-3; 10 positions agree with TRBD2. Germline trimming cut 1 base from V and 4 bases from J; bases unmatched to any gene: 12. Germline lookup yields CDR1 SGDLS and CDR2 YYNGEE. This CDR3 spans 18 amino acids. CDR3 amino acids: CASSVPRGLAPAPDTQYF. The CDR3 DNA follows: TGTGCCAGCAGCGTACCTCGGGGACTAGCGCCGGCCCCAGATACGCAGTATTTT.

This chain links TRBV28 with TRBJ2-1, with TRBD2 matching 7 bases. The length of the CDR3 is 17 residues. Unmatched junction bases numbered 14, after V lost 9 bases and J lost 0 bases. CDR1 is MDHEN, CDR2 SYDVKM, per germline. This CDR3 reads CASWGRADPTSYNEQFF. Here the CDR3 DNA reads TGTGCCAGTTGGGGGAGGGCGGACCCGACCTCCTACAATGAGCAGTTCTTC.

The chain joins TRBV28 to TRBJ2-7, with TRBD2 matching 7 bases. Germline-derived CDR1 and CDR2 are MDHEN and SYDVKM. V lost 8 bases and J lost 2; bases outside the gene matches: 6. The CDR3 extends over 13 amino acids. CDR3 sequence reads: CASSPGGPYEQYF. The CDR3 DNA sequence: TGTGCCAGCTCCCCGGGAGGCCCCTACGAGCAGTACTTC. The full variable domain, rest sourced from reference TRBV28 and TRBJ2-7, is DVKVTQSSRYLVKRTGEKVFLECVQDMDHENMFWYRQDPGLGLRLIYFSYDVKMKEKGDIPEGYSVSREKKERFSLILESASTNQTSMYLCASSPGGPYEQYFGPGTRLTVT.

This rearrangement joins TRBV5-1 to TRBJ2-5; a possible D gene is TRBD1 (5 bases). Germline loops: CDR1 SGHRS, CDR2 YFSETQ. The CDR3 is made up of 14 amino acids. Trimming left V 3 bases short and J 5 bases short, with 14 bases between. DNA for the CDR3: TGCGCCAGCAGCTGGAAGGGGAATCCGGAGACCCAGTACTTC. Translation gives CASSWKGNPETQYF.

This chain links TRBV15 with TRBJ2-7; 10 positions match TRBD2. This CDR3 comprises 16 residues. The V gene end was trimmed by 1 base and the J gene end by 3 bases; junction bases not matched to a gene: 6. CDR1 is LNHNV, CDR2 YYDKDF, per germline (reference sequence). The CDR3 nucleotides read TGTGCCACCAGCAGAGCAATCGGGACTAGCGTCTACGAGCAGTACTTC. It yields the protein CATSRAIGTSVYEQYF.

The gene calls are TRBV6-1 and TRBJ1-5; no reliable D call. The CDR3 is 16 residues long. Trimming cost V 4 bases and J 7 bases, with 20 bases left between them. The germline gives CDR1 MNHNS, CDR2 SASEGT. The CDR3 region has the DNA TGTGCCAGCAGTGCCCCCGGTAGGTGGTCGGGGCAGCCCCAGCATTTT. This gives the protein CASSAPGRWSGQPQHF.

V is TRBV6-5 and J is TRBJ1-2, with 9 bases that match TRBD1. V shed 6 bases and J 3 bases; nucleotides not matched to a gene: 8. Germline V gene data show CDR1 as MNHEY and CDR2 as SVGAGI. CDR3 length: 15 residues. The CDR3 region is CASSRDRGADYGYTF. CDR3 coding DNA: TGTGCCAGCAGCCGAGACAGGGGGGCTGACTATGGCTACACCTTC.

There are a few counts of this clone. V gene TRBV27 combines with J gene TRBJ2-7, with 11 nucleotides matching TRBD1. CDR1 MNHEY and CDR2 SMNVEV come from the germline V gene (reference sequence). The CDR3 contains 15 residues. The trim removed 3 bases at V and 6 bases at J, leaving 7 bases unmatched. This CDR3 reads CASSFPPGTGGEQYF. Here the CDR3 DNA reads TGTGCCAGCAGTTTCCCACCCGGGACAGGGGGCGAGCAGTACTTC.

The V and J genes are TRBV4-2 and TRBJ2-2, with 16 bases fitting TRBD2. CDR1 is LGHNA and CDR2 is YNFKEQ in the germline V gene. This CDR3 region has 17 residues. With 2 bases clipped from V and 5 bases from J, the junction kept 2 bases outside the gene matches. CDR3 sequence: CASSQSGLAGGTGELFF. In DNA, the CDR3 is TGTGCCAGCAGCCAATCGGGACTAGCGGGAGGGACCGGGGAGCTGTTTTTT.

The chain links TRBV7-9 to TRBJ2-7, with TRBD1 identical over 11 bases. The germline CDR1 and CDR2 sequences are SEHNR and FQNEAQ (reference sequence). V lost 6 bases, J lost 2 bases, and 12 bases stayed unmatched. This CDR3 region has 17 residues. The chain's CDR3 is CASSHRDRGSIPYEQYF. DNA for the CDR3: TGTGCCAGCAGTCACCGGGACAGGGGGTCCATCCCCTACGAGCAGTACTTC.

This clone has more than one count but fewer than ten. The chain combines TRBV28 with TRBJ2-1; 7 positions agree with TRBD1. CDR3 length: 16 amino acids. Germline-derived CDR1 and CDR2 are MDHEN and SYDVKM. Losses at the gene ends were 4 bases for V and 4 bases for J; bases not matched to a gene: 10. DNA of the CDR3: TGTGCCAGCAGTTCCTCCGGGACAGCCCTTTACAATGAGCAGTTCTTC. It yields the protein CASSSSGTALYNEQFF.

The chain carries TRBV6-5 and TRBJ1-3, with unresolved D. This CDR3 contains 14 residues. Germline loops: CDR1 MNHEY, CDR2 SVGAGI. V gave up 6 bases and J gave up 12 bases, with 21 bases separating them. DNA for the CDR3: TGTGCCAGCAGGTCGGGTGGAAACACCATTCTCATATATTTT. Encoded protein: CASRSGGNTILIYF.